These 4 T cell receptor beta chains came from one sample sequenced in a study of PD-1 blockade in classical Hodgkin lymphoma. All patients relapsed after autologous stem cell transplantation, and brentuximab vedotin exposure varied. Sequenced by immunoSEQ multiplex PCR; TCRdb stores in-frame clones only, minus some. The table has 20,000 to 25,000 clones, less than 85% seen once. Source: peripheral blood mononuclear cells (PBMCs), taken before the second cycle of nivolumab. These receptors originate from a human donor with classical Hodgkin lymphoma.

CDR3: CASSPRLAGVNEQFF. The DNA of the CDR3 is TGTGCCAGCTCACCGAGGCTAGCGGGGGTAAATGAGCAGTTCTTC. This chain joins TRBV18 and TRBJ2-1, with 10 nucleotides matching TRBD2. Per germline, CDR1 KGHSH and CDR2 LQKENI. Germline trimming cut 3 bases from V and 7 bases from J; bases unmatched to any gene: 6. The length of the CDR3 is 15 residues.

The chain carries TRBV5-6 and TRBJ2-3; no firm D call. Trimming removed 1 base from V and 6 bases from J, with 9 bases in between. This CDR3 comprises 13 residues. Looked up from germline, CDR1 is SGHDT and CDR2 is YYEEEE. CDR3 DNA sequence: TGTGCCAGCAGCTTGAGCCCCCCCGATACGCAGTATTTT. It is translated as CASSLSPPDTQYF.

V is TRBV5-1 and J is TRBJ1-4; D is uncertain. V lost 5 bases and J 4 bases, leaving 3 bases between the germline ends. This CDR3 has 11 residues. Germline assignment: CDR1 SGHRS and CDR2 YFSETQ. The CDR3 reads CASRNNEKLFF. CDR3 DNA: TGCGCCAGCAGAAATAATGAAAAACTGTTTTTT.

A note on this clone: A junction end diverges from the germline sequence, so it may reflect a read error. V is TRBV28 and J is TRBJ2-2, with 11 positions matching TRBD1. Germline CDR1 reads MDHEN; CDR2 reads SYDVKM. CDR3 size: 16 residues. CDR3 amino acids: CASSFRTGGPTRELFF. The DNA for the CDR3 is TGTGCCAGCAGTTTTCGGACAGGGGGCCCCACCCGGGAGCTGTTTTTT. Based on the CDR3 plus reference TRBV28 and TRBJ2-2, the full variable domain is DVKVTQSSRYLVKRTGEKVFLECVQDMDHENMFWYRQDPGLGLRLIYFSYDVKMKEKGDIPEGYSVSREKKERFSLILESASTNQTSMYLCASSFRTGGPTRELFFGEGSRLTVL.